This paragraph reports one T cell receptor (beta chain). These data belong to a study of blood T cell repertoires in COVID-19. With V trimmed by 2 bases and J by 8 bases, 11 bases remained unmatched. The CDR3 is made up of 16 amino acids. Germline lookup yields CDR1 SGHRS and CDR2 YFSETQ. Profiling relied on immunoSEQ multiplex PCR, and the TCRdb table lists in-frame clones only, not all of them. The sample carries 150,000 to 200,000 clones, about 91% recorded once. The V gene is TRBV5-1, the J gene TRBJ1-4, with TRBD1 identical over 8 bases. Material for sequencing was peripheral blood. This receptor was identified in a woman aged 45-59 years with acute or convalescent COVID-19. This chain's CDR3 is CASSLGQGANREKLFF. The CDR3 DNA reads TGCGCCAGCAGCTTAGGACAGGGCGCGAACCGAGAAAAACTGTTTTTT.